These 28 T cell receptor beta chains were all obtained from the same sample, sequenced in a study of OX40 agonist ivuxolimab in advanced cancers. Some clones are missing from TCRdb's copy, which holds only in-frame ones; the method was immunoSEQ multiplex PCR. The table records over 80,000 clones, 80% to 90% of them present only once. The material sequenced was CD4+ or CD8+ T cells sorted from blood, taken in a trial of the OX40 agonist ivuxolimab. The receptors shown here come from an adult with an advanced solid tumor such as melanoma, head and neck, liver or kidney cancer.

The CDR3 region has the DNA TGCAGTGCTAGAGATTGGGGTGAAGCTTTCTTT. This sequence encodes CSARDWGEAFF. The V and J genes are TRBV20-1 and TRBJ1-1; no definite D call. The CDR3 loop spans 11 amino acids. Looked up from germline, CDR1 is DFQATT and CDR2 is SNEGSKA (reference sequence). V was clipped by 0 bases and J by 7 bases, with 6 bases between them.

The chain carries TRBV5-5 and TRBJ2-5, with D perhaps TRBD2 (5 bases). The V end was cut by 1 base, the J end by 5 bases, with 9 bases between. This CDR3 has 13 residues. In germline, CDR1 is SGHKS, CDR2 YYEKEE (reference sequence). The CDR3 is CASSLSGWETQYF. In DNA form, the CDR3 reads TGTGCCAGCAGCTTGAGCGGTTGGGAGACCCAGTACTTC. Together with reference TRBV5-5 and TRBJ2-5, the CDR3 gives the full variable domain: DAGVTQSPTHLIKTRGQQVTLRCSPISGHKSVSWYQQVLGQGPQFIFQYYEKEERGRGNFPDRFSARQFPNYSSELNVNALLLGDSALYLCASSLSGWETQYFGPGTRLLVL.

The rearrangement uses TRBV5-1 and TRBJ2-3, with 7 bases lining up with TRBD1. Germline trimming cut 4 bases from V and 2 bases from J; bases unmatched to any gene: 4. The CDR3 extends over 14 amino acids. Germline V lookup: CDR1 SGHRS, CDR2 YFSETQ. The CDR3 coding sequence is TGCGCCAGCAGCCCAGGGACAGCCACAGATACGCAGTATTTT. Its protein is CASSPGTATDTQYF. Full variable domain (missing parts from reference TRBV5-1 and TRBJ2-3): KAGVTQTPRYLIKTRGQQVTLSCSPISGHRSVSWYQQTPGQGLQFLFEYFSETQRNKGNFPGRFSGRQFSNSRSEMNVSTLELGDSALYLCASSPGTATDTQYFGPGTRLTVL.

This clone was recorded once. This chain connects TRBV5-6 to TRBJ1-1, with 7 nucleotides matching TRBD1. V was pared by 0 bases and J by 5 bases, with 4 bases of the junction left unmatched. Germline V gives CDR1 SGHDT, CDR2 YYEEEE. The CDR3 sequence is 14 residues long. Written as DNA, the CDR3 is TGTGCCAGCAGCTTGGCAGGGGGAAGGACTGAAGCTTTCTTT. Amino acid sequence: CASSLAGGRTEAFF.

V gene TRBV7-2 combines with J gene TRBJ1-2, with D maybe TRBD1 (6 bases). Trimming removed 4 bases at V and 0 bases at J, with 15 bases between. Germline CDR1 SGHTA, CDR2 FQGNSA. CDR3 length: 16 amino acids. CDR3 protein: CASSSRQDKSNYGYTF. The CDR3, as DNA: TGTGCCAGCAGCTCAAGACAGGATAAATCTAACTATGGCTACACCTTC. The variable domain in full, completed from reference TRBV7-2 and TRBJ1-2, reads GAGVSQSPSNKVTEKGKDVELRCDPISGHTALYWYRQSLGQGLEFLIYFQGNSAPDKSGLPSDRFSAERTGGSVSTLTIQRTQQEDSAVYLCASSSRQDKSNYGYTFGSGTRLTVV.

As for this clone: The identical CDR3 is also encoded by other nucleotide sequences in the sample. The chain has TRBV5-4 and TRBJ1-1, with D hard to call. The CDR3 covers 13 residues. V dropped 0 bases and J dropped 4 bases, with 7 bases sitting between them. Per germline, CDR1 SGHNT and CDR2 YYREEE (reference sequence). CDR3 nucleotides: TGTGCCAGCAGCTTGGAAGTCAGCACTGAAGCTTTCTTT. It specifies CASSLEVSTEAFF. Together with reference TRBV5-4 and TRBJ1-1, the CDR3 gives the full variable domain: ETGVTQSPTHLIKTRGQQVTLRCSSQSGHNTVSWYQQALGQGPQFIFQYYREEENGRGNFPPRFSGLQFPNYSSELNVNALELDDSALYLCASSLEVSTEAFFGQGTRLTVV.

This clone was picked up one time. CDR3 loop: CSIRDFYEQYF. CDR3 nucleotide sequence: TGCAGCATTCGGGACTTCTACGAGCAGTACTTC. The V and J genes are TRBV29-1 and TRBJ2-7, with a possible D match to TRBD2 (6 bases). Per the germline V gene, CDR1 is SQVTM and CDR2 is ANQGSEA. V lost 8 bases and J 3 bases, leaving 11 bases between the germline ends. The CDR3 consists of 11 residues.

This chain links TRBV14 with TRBJ2-5; D is perhaps TRBD1 (5 bases). Matching the DNA end better, TRBJ2-7 makes the J call doubtful. There are 17 residues in the CDR3. Germline CDR1 SGHDN, CDR2 FVKESK. In nucleotides, the CDR3 is TGTGCCAGCAGCCAAGATTTGTCCCCAGGGTACTCCTACGAGCAGTACTTC. This gives the protein CASSQDLSPGYSYEQYF.

This clone was detected only once. V gene TRBV6-5 combines with J gene TRBJ1-5; TRBD1 agrees at 7 bases. J was trimmed by 7 bases and V by 5 bases; bases with no gene match: 5. Germline V gene lookup returns CDR1 MNHEY and CDR2 SVGAGI. The CDR3 is made up of 13 amino acids. The CDR3 reads CASSRQGGQPQHF. For the CDR3, the DNA is TGTGCCAGCAGTAGACAGGGAGGGCAGCCCCAGCATTTT.

The chain carries TRBV6-5 and TRBJ1-1, with 10 bases identical to TRBD1. Losses at the gene ends were 2 bases for V and 6 bases for J; bases not matched to a gene: 3. Germline CDR1 reads MNHEY; CDR2 reads SVGAGI. There are 14 residues in the CDR3. The CDR3 region is CASSYVGTGAEAFF. The CDR3 bases are TGTGCCAGCAGTTACGTCGGGACAGGGGCTGAAGCTTTCTTT.

This sequence joins TRBV12-5 and TRBJ1-1; D remains ambiguous. The germline V gene has CDR1 LGHNT and CDR2 FRNRAP. CDR3 length: 12 amino acids. Trimming took 5 bases from V and 6 from J, leaving 10 bases between them. CDR3 region: CASGPPHAEAFF. The CDR3 bases are TGTGCTAGTGGTCCTCCCCATGCTGAAGCTTTCTTT. Full variable domain (remainder filled in from reference TRBV12-5 and TRBJ1-1): DARVTQTPRHKVTEMGQEVTMRCQPILGHNTVFWYRQTMMQGLELLAYFRNRAPLDDSGMPKDRFSAEMPDATLATLKIQPSEPRDSAVYFCASGPPHAEAFFGQGTRLTVV.

This chain connects TRBV5-1 to TRBJ1-2, with a tentative D call TRBD1 (5 bases). Germline loops: CDR1 SGHRS, CDR2 YFSETQ. Trimming took 5 bases from V and 0 from J, leaving 11 bases between them. This CDR3 is 14 amino acids long. CDR3 DNA sequence: TGCGCCAGCAGGATAGCAGGGCCTAACTATGGCTACACCTTC. This encodes CASRIAGPNYGYTF. Supplemented by reference TRBV5-1 and TRBJ1-2, the full variable domain reads KAGVTQTPRYLIKTRGQQVTLSCSPISGHRSVSWYQQTPGQGLQFLFEYFSETQRNKGNFPGRFSGRQFSNSRSEMNVSTLELGDSALYLCASRIAGPNYGYTFGSGTRLTVV.

The chain is built from TRBV7-6 and TRBJ2-5; D unclear. The CDR3 is made up of 12 amino acids. Looked up from germline, CDR1 is SGHVS and CDR2 is FNYEAQ. V lost 0 bases to trimming and J lost 3 bases, with 2 bases between them. The CDR3 bases are TGTGCCAGCAGCTTAGCCGAAGAGACCCAGTACTTC. Translated, it gives CASSLAEETQYF.

The CDR3 loop is CASIVGESQPQHF. The DNA for the CDR3 is TGTGCCAGCATCGTGGGGGAGTCTCAGCCCCAGCATTTT. V gene TRBV6-1 combines with J gene TRBJ1-5, with D perhaps matching TRBD1 (5 bases). V lost 7 bases and J lost 6, with 13 bases in between. Germline CDR1 reads MNHNS; CDR2 reads SASEGT. CDR3 length equals 13 residues.

J is TRBJ1-1 and V is TRBV7-8; D gene unclear. V was clipped by 8 bases and J by 3 bases, with 10 bases between them. Germline V gene lookup returns CDR1 SGHVS and CDR2 FQNEAQ. The CDR3 runs 12 residues. In DNA, the CDR3 is TGTGCCAGCCAGCAGCGGGACACTGAAGCTTTCTTT. It translates to CASQQRDTEAFF.

This clone was found once. The chain combines TRBV25-1 with TRBJ2-1; D tentatively fits TRBD1 or TRBD2 (5 bases each). Germline-derived CDR1 and CDR2 are MGHDK and SYGVNS. Trimming took 8 bases from V and 5 from J, leaving 13 bases between them. The CDR3 length is 13 residues. The CDR3 coding sequence is TGTGCCAGCTCCAACATGGGGGACAATGAGCAGTTCTTC. Translating gives CASSNMGDNEQFF.

This sequence joins TRBV5-1 and TRBJ1-1; D remains ambiguous. The CDR3 spans 14 residues. Between the trimmed V and J ends, which lost 1 base and 1 base, there was a span of 8 bases. Germline CDR1 is SGHRS and CDR2 is YFSETQ. CDR3 in amino acids: CASSLSAPNTEAFF. The CDR3 DNA is TGCGCCAGCAGCTTGTCAGCGCCGAACACTGAAGCTTTCTTT. The variable domain in full, with the rest retrieved from reference TRBV5-1 and TRBJ1-1, is KAGVTQTPRYLIKTRGQQVTLSCSPISGHRSVSWYQQTPGQGLQFLFEYFSETQRNKGNFPGRFSGRQFSNSRSEMNVSTLELGDSALYLCASSLSAPNTEAFFGQGTRLTVV.

The chain combines TRBV4-1 with TRBJ1-1; 9 nucleotides line up with TRBD1. The CDR3 spans 14 residues. Looked up from germline, CDR1 is MGHRA and CDR2 is YSYEKL. V lost 1 base, J lost 9 bases, and 6 bases stayed unmatched. The CDR3 DNA is TGCGCCAGCAGCCAAGGGGACAGGGAGCTGAAAGCTTTCTTT. Translating it yields CASSQGDRELKAFF.

The chain joins TRBV7-8 to TRBJ2-1, with 12 positions matching TRBD2. V shed 5 bases, J shed 3 bases, and the junction held 5 bases outside the gene matches. This CDR3 region has 16 residues. Germline CDR1 and CDR2: SGHVS and FQNEAQ. This CDR3 is CASSRGGLAGYNEQFF. Here the CDR3 DNA reads TGTGCCAGCAGCCGAGGGGGACTAGCGGGCTACAATGAGCAGTTCTTC.

The chain links TRBV11-2 to TRBJ1-2, with TRBD1 matching 10 bases. The germline V gene has CDR1 SGHAT and CDR2 FQNNGV. With V trimmed by 5 bases and J by 2 bases, 8 bases remained unmatched. This CDR3 is built from 16 residues. This chain's CDR3 is CASSRPGTGVNYGYTF. Here the CDR3 DNA reads TGTGCCAGCAGCCGGCCCGGGACAGGGGTCAACTATGGCTACACCTTC.

This sequence joins TRBV5-1 and TRBJ2-7; 7 positions match TRBD1. This CDR3 region has 15 residues. The V gene's germline CDR1 is SGHRS and CDR2 YFSETQ. V trimming: 0 bases; J trimming: 3 bases; junction bases outside the gene matches: 6. CDR3 sequence: CASSLVGTDNYEQYF. CDR3 DNA: TGCGCCAGCAGCTTGGTCGGGACAGACAACTACGAGCAGTACTTC. Combining the CDR3 with reference TRBV5-1 and TRBJ2-7 gives the whole variable domain KAGVTQTPRYLIKTRGQQVTLSCSPISGHRSVSWYQQTPGQGLQFLFEYFSETQRNKGNFPGRFSGRQFSNSRSEMNVSTLELGDSALYLCASSLVGTDNYEQYFGPGTRLTVT.

The chain links TRBV7-9 to TRBJ2-1; 7 bases agree with TRBD1. V gave up 6 bases and J gave up 5 bases; unmatched junction bases: 4. The germline V gene encodes CDR1 SEHNR and CDR2 FQNEAQ (reference sequence). The CDR3 spans 13 residues. The CDR3, as DNA: TGTGCCAGCAGGAGAACAGGGGACAATGAGCAGTTCTTC. Residues: CASRRTGDNEQFF.

This clone was detected only once. J is TRBJ2-7 and V is TRBV6-6; 9 bases are a match to TRBD1. The V gene end was trimmed by 6 bases and the J gene end by 3 bases; junction bases not matched to a gene: 6. The CDR3 consists of 14 residues. Germline assignment: CDR1 MNHNY and CDR2 SVGAGI (reference sequence). This chain's CDR3 is CASRTGGAGYEQYF. The CDR3 DNA reads TGTGCCAGCAGAACAGGGGGCGCGGGCTACGAGCAGTACTTC.

V and J are TRBV30 and TRBJ1-4; D might be TRBD1 (6 bases). Trimming took 0 bases from V and 8 from J, leaving 16 bases between them. The CDR3 extends over 15 amino acids. Germline V gene lookup returns CDR1 GTSNPN and CDR2 SVGIG (reference sequence). The CDR3 DNA is TGTGCCTGGAGTGTGGGACACAGGGTCAGCGAAAAACTGTTTTTT. Amino acid sequence: CAWSVGHRVSEKLFF.

In this sample, this clone turned up a few times. The chain uses TRBV6-4 and TRBJ1-1, with unresolved D. CDR1 and CDR2 (germline): MRHNA, SNTAGT. The CDR3 has 14 amino acids. V lost 2 bases and J 8 bases, leaving 15 bases between the germline ends. For the CDR3, the DNA is TGTGCCAGCAGTGACGGATACCCCGGTTCCGAAGCTTTCTTT. Translating gives CASSDGYPGSEAFF.

This sequence joins TRBV7-9 and TRBJ1-1, with a tentative D call TRBD1 (5 bases). The CDR3 runs to 15 residues. The germline V gene has CDR1 SEHNR and CDR2 FQNEAQ (reference sequence). The V gene lost 3 bases and the J gene lost 3 bases, with 14 bases spanning the gap. The CDR3, as DNA: TGTGCCAGCAGCTTCTTCAGGGTCGCTGACACTGAAGCTTTCTTT. It specifies CASSFFRVADTEAFF.

The V and J genes are TRBV10-3 and TRBJ2-3; 7 bases are a match to TRBD2. Germline V gene sequence: CDR1 ENHRY, CDR2 SYGVKD. The trim removed 0 bases at V and 4 bases at J, leaving 7 bases unmatched. The CDR3 has 16 amino acids. The CDR3 DNA follows: TGTGCCATCAGTGAGTCGGGGGGAGGGCCTGCAGATACGCAGTATTTT. Translating it yields CAISESGGGPADTQYF.

In its sample, this clone was seen once. The chain links TRBV4-1 to TRBJ2-7, with a tentative D call TRBD1 (6 bases). V was clipped by 4 bases and J by 7 bases, with 17 bases between them. CDR3 size: 14 residues. Per germline, CDR1 MGHRA and CDR2 YSYEKL. DNA of the CDR3: TGCGCCAGCAGCCCATTCCAGGGCCAGGGGGAGCAGTACTTC. Residues: CASSPFQGQGEQYF.